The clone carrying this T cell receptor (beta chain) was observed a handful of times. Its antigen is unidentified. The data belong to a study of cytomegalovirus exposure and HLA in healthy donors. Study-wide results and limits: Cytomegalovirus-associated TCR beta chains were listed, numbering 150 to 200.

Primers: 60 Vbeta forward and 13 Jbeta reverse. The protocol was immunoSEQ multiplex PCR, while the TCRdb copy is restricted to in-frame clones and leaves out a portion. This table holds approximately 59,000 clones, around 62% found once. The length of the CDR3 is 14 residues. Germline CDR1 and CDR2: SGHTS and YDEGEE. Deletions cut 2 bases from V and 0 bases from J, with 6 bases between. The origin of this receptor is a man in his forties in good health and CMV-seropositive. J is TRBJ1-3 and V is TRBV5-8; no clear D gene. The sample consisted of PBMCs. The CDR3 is CASSFGISGNTIYF. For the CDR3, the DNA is TGTGCCAGCAGCTTCGGGATCTCTGGAAACACCATATATTTT.